Below, 16 T cell receptor beta chains from the same sample are listed, as sequenced in a study of Ad26.COV2.S vaccination and SARS-CoV-2 variants. Profiled with immunoSEQ multiplex PCR; TCRdb holds only in-frame clones, not every one. The sample carries hundreds of thousands of clones, roughly 89% recorded once. Treatment noted: roughly 20 received Ad26.COV2.S at low or high dose, single or two shots; roughly five received placebo; per-sample allocation not given. It was on day 63 after the first vaccine or placebo injection that samples were taken. The material sequenced was peripheral blood, taken in a trial of Ad26.COV2.S vaccine versus placebo. The receptor source for this set is a person aged 18-60 years who received the Ad26.COV2.S COVID-19 vaccine or a placebo.

This clone was found once. The V call is TRBV6-6, the J call TRBJ1-2; D gene uncertain. The CDR3 length is 16 residues. Germline CDR1 and CDR2: MNHNY and SVGAGI (reference sequence). The V and J ends lost 0 bases and 2 bases respectively, with 13 bases between them. The CDR3 loop is CASSYSYGLNNYGYTF. The CDR3 DNA follows: TGTGCCAGCAGTTACTCGTACGGGTTGAACAACTATGGCTACACCTTC.

This chain joins TRBV24-1 and TRBJ2-3; D not certain. V shed 5 bases and J shed 0 bases, with 8 bases lying between them. The germline V gene encodes CDR1 KGHDR and CDR2 SFDVKD. CDR3 length equals 14 residues. This chain's CDR3 is CATSGRRSTDTQYF. CDR3 in DNA: TGTGCCACCAGTGGTAGACGGAGCACAGATACGCAGTATTTT.

This clone was counted a single time. This chain links TRBV7-9 with TRBJ2-1, with unresolved D. Germline CDR1 reads SEHNR; CDR2 reads FQNEAQ (reference sequence). V gave up 0 bases and J gave up 7 bases, with 16 bases separating them. The length of the CDR3 is 16 residues. CDR3 sequence (DNA): TGTGCCAGCAGCTTAGCTTTTGGATCGTCTGGGAATGAGCAGTTCTTC. Translation gives CASSLAFGSSGNEQFF.

The gene calls are TRBV4-2 and TRBJ1-2; weak D call: TRBD1 (5 bases). Trimming removed 0 bases from V and 5 bases from J, with 16 bases in between. Per germline, CDR1 LGHNA and CDR2 YNFKEQ. This CDR3 region has 16 residues. The CDR3 here is CASSQEPGRGDYGYTF. The CDR3 nucleotides read TGTGCCAGCAGCCAAGAACCCGGGAGAGGGGATTATGGCTACACCTTC.

V is TRBV7-2 and J is TRBJ2-7, with 7 bases lining up with TRBD2. Looked up from germline, CDR1 is SGHTA and CDR2 is FQGNSA. The V and J ends lost 5 bases and 4 bases, in that order; junction bases with no gene match: 11. The CDR3 sequence is 15 residues long. The CDR3 nucleotides are TGTGCCAGCAGCCCTTACAGCGGGACCGAATACGAGCAGTACGTC. It specifies CASSPYSGTEYEQYV.

The rearrangement uses TRBV6-2 or TRBV6-3 and TRBJ2-1, with no clear D. CDR3 length equals 13 residues. Looked up from germline, CDR1 is MNHEY and CDR2 is SVGEGT. The germline V and J ends were trimmed by 4 bases and 8 bases, with 12 bases remaining between them. Written as DNA, the CDR3 is TGTGCCAGCAGTTTAGACACCTGGGATGAGCAGTTCTTC. It specifies CASSLDTWDEQFF.

This chain links TRBV7-9 with TRBJ2-3; no clear D. The CDR3 has 14 residues. Trimming left V 5 bases short and J 4 bases short, with 13 bases between. Germline CDR1 SEHNR, CDR2 FQNEAQ (reference sequence). CDR3 sequence reads: CASSLQARSDTQYF. The CDR3 DNA sequence: TGTGCCAGCAGCCTCCAAGCACGCTCAGATACGCAGTATTTT.

The chain joins TRBV6-5 to TRBJ1-2, with D unresolved. The CDR3 loop spans 14 amino acids. From germline, CDR1 is MNHEY and CDR2 SVGAGI. Trimming pared 2 bases from V and 0 bases from J, leaving 7 bases between. The CDR3 is CASSYRPSNYGYTF. The CDR3 coding sequence is TGTGCCAGCAGTTACCGGCCGTCTAACTATGGCTACACCTTC.

This rearrangement joins TRBV19 to TRBJ1-2, with D possibly TRBD1 on 6 matching bases. CDR3 length: 14 amino acids. The germline V gene has CDR1 LNHDA and CDR2 SQIVND (reference sequence). Trimming took off 1 base at V and 3 bases at J, with 9 bases between the two ends. The CDR3 protein is CASSIVQGYYGYTF. CDR3 sequence (DNA): TGTGCCAGTAGTATAGTACAGGGCTACTATGGCTACACCTTC.

The chain links TRBV6-5 to TRBJ1-1; D is uncertain. V lost 7 bases, J lost 0 bases, and 12 bases lay in between. The germline V gene encodes CDR1 MNHEY and CDR2 SVGAGI. This CDR3 has 14 amino acids. CDR3 region: CASTPWQMNTEAFF. The CDR3 nucleotides read TGTGCCAGCACCCCATGGCAGATGAACACTGAAGCTTTCTTT.

The chain is built from TRBV7-8 and TRBJ2-7; D gene ambiguous. The CDR3 runs to 14 residues. Trimming took 3 bases from V and 3 from J, leaving 12 bases between them. Germline V lookup: CDR1 SGHVS, CDR2 FQNEAQ. DNA of the CDR3: TGTGCCAGCAGCTTCGTAGGTCCGGACTACGAGCAGTACGTC. This codes for CASSFVGPDYEQYV.

This rearrangement joins TRBV11-2 to TRBJ1-1, with D hard to call. This CDR3 spans 13 amino acids. The V gene lost 0 bases and the J gene lost 4 bases, with 6 bases spanning the gap. Germline V gene data show CDR1 as SGHAT and CDR2 as FQNNGV. The CDR3 is CASSLEGVTEAFF. CDR3 nucleotide sequence: TGTGCCAGCAGCTTAGAAGGTGTCACTGAAGCTTTCTTT.

Worth noting for this clone: The identical CDR3 is also encoded by other nucleotide sequences in the sample. This rearrangement joins TRBV18 to TRBJ1-5; D perhaps matches TRBD1 (6 bases). The length of the CDR3 is 14 residues. Trimming left V 2 bases short and J 2 bases short, with 7 bases between. CDR1 is KGHSH, CDR2 LQKENI, per germline. The CDR3 DNA sequence: TGTGCCAGCTCACCAGGGGGGCGCAATCAGCCCCAGCATTTT. Protein: CASSPGGRNQPQHF. Filled out from reference TRBV18 and TRBJ1-5, the complete variable domain reads NAGVMQNPRHLVRRRGQEARLRCSPMKGHSHVYWYRQLPEEGLKFMVYLQKENIIDESGMPKERFSAEFPKEGPSILRIQQVVRGDSAAYFCASSPGGRNQPQHFGDGTRLSIL.

The V call is TRBV7-8, the J call TRBJ2-3; D perhaps matches TRBD2 (6 bases). Germline V lookup: CDR1 SGHVS, CDR2 FQNEAQ. Trimming pared 0 bases from V and 2 bases from J, leaving 12 bases between. The CDR3 is made up of 16 amino acids. The CDR3 region has the DNA TGTGCCAGCAGCTTAGCGGGGAGGCTAGCCACAGATACGCAGTATTTT. Translated, it gives CASSLAGRLATDTQYF.

This chain uses TRBV5-1 with TRBJ2-1; D might be TRBD2 (5 bases). This CDR3 contains 16 residues. Trimming took 1 base from V and 6 from J, leaving 17 bases between them. The germline gives CDR1 SGHRS, CDR2 YFSETQ. CDR3 region: CASSLLPSPSSNEQFF. The CDR3 coding sequence is TGCGCCAGCAGCTTGCTTCCTAGCCCCAGCTCCAATGAGCAGTTCTTC.

The rearrangement uses TRBV7-3 and TRBJ2-3; D not certain. There are 15 residues in the CDR3. Trimming removed 3 bases at V and 5 bases at J, with 15 bases between. From germline, CDR1 is SGHTA and CDR2 FQGTGA. The CDR3 loop is CASSFGSRFGDTQYF. DNA for the CDR3: TGTGCCAGCAGCTTCGGGTCTCGGTTTGGAGATACGCAGTATTTT.